The next 6 T cell receptor beta chains were all read from a single sample in a study of blood T cell repertoires in COVID-19. The protocol was immunoSEQ multiplex PCR, while the TCRdb copy is restricted to in-frame clones and leaves out a portion. The sample holds 75,000 to 100,000 clones, around 80% seen once. The sequencing sample was made of peripheral blood. Receptors were obtained from a man aged 45 to 65 with active or convalescent COVID-19.

This clone was observed a few times. This chain uses TRBV7-6 with TRBJ2-3, with TRBD2 matching over 9 bases. V was pared by 3 bases and J by 4 bases, with 5 bases of the junction left unmatched. The CDR3 is 15 amino acids. Germline CDR1 and CDR2: SGHVS and FNYEAQ. Written as DNA, the CDR3 is TGTGCCAGCAGCTTCGCGGGCGGGGGGGCAGATACGCAGTATTTT. This gives the protein CASSFAGGGADTQYF. Drawing the rest from reference TRBV7-6 and TRBJ2-3, the complete variable domain is GAGVSQSPRYKVTKRGQDVALRCDPISGHVSLYWYRQALGQGPEFLTYFNYEAQQDKSGLPNDRFSAERPEGSISTLTIQRTEQRDSAMYRCASSFAGGGADTQYFGPGTRLTVL.

V usage is TRBV2 and J usage is TRBJ1-2; D might be TRBD1 (6 bases). V gave up 3 bases and J gave up 7 bases, with 12 bases separating them. This CDR3 has 13 residues. Germline CDR1 SNHLY, CDR2 FYNNEI. The CDR3 DNA sequence: TGTGCCAGCAGTGATAGGGGGACTACTGGCTACACCTTC. As protein: CASSDRGTTGYTF.

The V and J genes are TRBV5-1 and TRBJ2-2; 9 bases line up with TRBD1. Trimming removed 0 bases from V and 2 bases from J; junction bases left unmatched: 2. This CDR3 has 16 amino acids. Per the germline V gene, CDR1 is SGHRS and CDR2 is YFSETQ. Here the CDR3 reads CASSLVDRGNTGELFF. The CDR3 DNA sequence: TGCGCCAGCAGCTTGGTGGACAGGGGCAACACCGGGGAGCTGTTTTTT.

The J gene is TRBJ2-1, the V gene TRBV2; tentatively, D is TRBD1 (6 bases). CDR3 length: 14 amino acids. Trimming removed 7 bases from V and 8 bases from J, with 18 bases in between. The germline V gene has CDR1 SNHLY and CDR2 FYNNEI. The CDR3 nucleotides are TGTGCCAGCAAAGGGACAATCCAGACGGATGAGCAGTTCTTC. Translated: CASKGTIQTDEQFF. Based on the CDR3 plus reference TRBV2 and TRBJ2-1, the full variable domain is EPEVTQTPSHQVTQMGQEVILRCVPISNHLYFYWYRQILGQKVEFLVSFYNNEISEKSEIFDDQFSVERPDGSNFTLKIRSTKLEDSAMYFCASKGTIQTDEQFFGPGTRLTVL.

The chain is built from TRBV28 and TRBJ1-2, with TRBD1 matching over 7 bases. The CDR3 length is 13 residues. The trim removed 7 bases at V and 8 bases at J, leaving 10 bases unmatched. Germline V lookup: CDR1 MDHEN, CDR2 SYDVKM. The DNA of the CDR3 is TGTGCCAGCATCCGGACAGGTCGCTCCGGCTACACCTTC. Translated: CASIRTGRSGYTF.

The chain links TRBV6-5 to TRBJ1-1; D perhaps matches TRBD1 (6 bases). CDR3 size: 15 residues. CDR1 is MNHEY and CDR2 is SVGAGI in the germline V gene. The V end was cut by 0 bases, the J end by 11 bases, with 19 bases between. Here the CDR3 DNA reads TGTGCCAGCAGTTACTCGGGGCTGGGTCAGGGGATCGCTTTCTTT. Translation gives CASSYSGLGQGIAFF.